This T cell receptor (beta chain) appears in the sequencing data of a study of cytomegalovirus exposure and HLA in healthy donors. Overall study: From HLA-typed donors, an early data release held about 92 million unique TCRs. Study results and limitations: Excluded: some indistinguishable V segments such as TRBV6-2 and TRBV6-3. It was likely that a cluster of highly shared sequence variants was a sequencing artifact. In a later analysis, TCR beta V- and J-gene trimming showed a link to a missense DCLRE1C variant.

On this clone: Its antigen is still unknown.

The germline gives CDR1 SGHAT, CDR2 FQNNGV. Trimming cost V 8 bases and J 0 bases, with 17 bases left between them. The CDR3 is 17 amino acids. PCR amplification relied on 60 Vbeta primers (plus 13 Jbeta primers). Produced via immunoSEQ multiplex PCR; TCRdb's table is partial and in-frame only. The profile covers 150,000 to 200,000 clones, with less than 80% appearing a single time and 3.5% to 5% taken by the ten largest. The chain has TRBV11-2 and TRBJ2-6; tentative D call: TRBD2 (7 bases). The sample consisted of PBMCs. This sequence was found in a woman aged 30 to 39 in good health and CMV-seropositive. CDR3 protein: CASDRGGLPSGANVLTF. The CDR3 bases are TGTGCCAGCGATAGGGGGGGGTTGCCCTCTGGGGCCAACGTCCTGACTTTC.